The next 6 T cell receptor beta chains were all read from a single sample in a study of T cell responses to AZD1222 COVID-19 vaccine. The table came from immunoSEQ multiplex PCR; TCRdb's copy has only in-frame clones and leaves some out. The sample contains 70,000 to 95,000 clones, about 86% of which appear only once. Sequencing was performed on peripheral blood, taken 28 days after the second AZD1222 dose. The source is an adult who received the AZD1222 COVID-19 vaccine.

The V and J genes are TRBV7-2 and TRBJ2-3; D may be TRBD2 (6 bases). V dropped 7 bases and J dropped 6 bases, with 17 bases sitting between them. This CDR3 is 14 amino acids long. The germline V gene encodes CDR1 SGHTA and CDR2 FQGNSA. The CDR3 sequence: CASTLRTNGDTQYF. CDR3 DNA sequence: TGTGCCAGCACCCTTCGGACTAACGGGGATACGCAGTATTTT.

V is TRBV7-6 and J is TRBJ2-7; TRBD2 matches at 8 bases. Germline V CDR1 and CDR2: SGHVS, FNYEAQ. The CDR3 length is 15 residues. The ends lost 1 base at V and 7 bases at J; junction bases unmatched: 9. CDR3 in DNA: TGTGCCAGCAGCTTAGTAGCGGGGTCCCCATGGGAGCAGTACTTC. It is translated as CASSLVAGSPWEQYF.

This chain joins TRBV19 and TRBJ1-5; the match to TRBD1 covers 8 bases. Trimming at V came to 5 bases and at J to 0 bases, leaving 18 bases not matched to a gene. The CDR3 is made up of 20 amino acids. Germline CDR1 and CDR2: LNHDA and SQIVND (reference sequence). For the CDR3, the DNA is TGTGCCAGTAGTCCAGACCCCCGACAGGGGACTTACTATAGCAATCAGCCCCAGCATTTT. Translation: CASSPDPRQGTYYSNQPQHF.

The chain couples TRBV6-5 to TRBJ1-2, with 7 bases matching TRBD1. The CDR3 is made up of 13 amino acids. Germline CDR1 is MNHEY and CDR2 is SVGAGI. Trimming at V came to 7 bases and at J to 6 bases, leaving 8 bases not matched to a gene. The CDR3, as DNA: TGTGCCAGCACGCCACGACAGGGCGATGGCTACACCTTC. Its translation is CASTPRQGDGYTF.

This clone was seen a handful of times. The genes are TRBV6-5 and TRBJ1-4; D may be TRBD1 (5 bases). Germline V gives CDR1 MNHEY, CDR2 SVGAGI. CDR3 length equals 14 residues. Trimming cost V 6 bases and J 4 bases, with 12 bases left between them. The CDR3 loop is CASSRDRSNEKLFF. The CDR3 DNA sequence: TGTGCCAGCAGCCGAGACAGAAGTAATGAAAAACTGTTTTTT.

This clone was counted once. The chain is built from TRBV6-5 and TRBJ2-1; 10 bases map to TRBD2. The ends lost 6 bases at V and 4 bases at J; junction bases unmatched: 3. This CDR3 has 14 amino acids. Germline lookup yields CDR1 MNHEY and CDR2 SVGAGI. CDR3 bases: TGTGCCAGCAGAACTAGCGGGAATTACAATGAGCAGTTCTTC. It encodes CASRTSGNYNEQFF.